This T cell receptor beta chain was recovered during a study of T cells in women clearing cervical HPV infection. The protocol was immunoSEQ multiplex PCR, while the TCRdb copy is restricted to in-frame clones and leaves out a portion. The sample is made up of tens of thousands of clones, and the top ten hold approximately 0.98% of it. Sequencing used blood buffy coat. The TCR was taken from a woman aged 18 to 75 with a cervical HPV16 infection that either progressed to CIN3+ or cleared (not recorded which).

The DNA read from the CDR3 is TGTGCCAGCAGCTCCCGCAGCGGGGGGACAGATACG. Encoded protein: CASSSRSGGTDT. The whole CDR3 is CASSSRSGGTDTQYF. The chain carries TRBV7-3 and TRBJ2-3, with TRBD2 matching 9 bases. The sequenced fragment ends 3 residues before the CDR3 boundary, so the rest is inferred from the germline J gene. Trimming removed 4 bases from V and 3 bases from J; junction bases left unmatched: 5. This CDR3 spans 15 amino acids. In germline, CDR1 is SGHTA, CDR2 FQGTGA. Based on the CDR3 plus reference TRBV7-3 and TRBJ2-3, the full variable domain is GAGVSQTPSNKVTEKGKYVELRCDPISGHTALYWYRQSLGQGPEFLIYFQGTGAADDSGLPNDRFFAVRPEGSVSTLKIQRTERGDSAVYLCASSSRSGGTDTQYFGPGTRLTVL.